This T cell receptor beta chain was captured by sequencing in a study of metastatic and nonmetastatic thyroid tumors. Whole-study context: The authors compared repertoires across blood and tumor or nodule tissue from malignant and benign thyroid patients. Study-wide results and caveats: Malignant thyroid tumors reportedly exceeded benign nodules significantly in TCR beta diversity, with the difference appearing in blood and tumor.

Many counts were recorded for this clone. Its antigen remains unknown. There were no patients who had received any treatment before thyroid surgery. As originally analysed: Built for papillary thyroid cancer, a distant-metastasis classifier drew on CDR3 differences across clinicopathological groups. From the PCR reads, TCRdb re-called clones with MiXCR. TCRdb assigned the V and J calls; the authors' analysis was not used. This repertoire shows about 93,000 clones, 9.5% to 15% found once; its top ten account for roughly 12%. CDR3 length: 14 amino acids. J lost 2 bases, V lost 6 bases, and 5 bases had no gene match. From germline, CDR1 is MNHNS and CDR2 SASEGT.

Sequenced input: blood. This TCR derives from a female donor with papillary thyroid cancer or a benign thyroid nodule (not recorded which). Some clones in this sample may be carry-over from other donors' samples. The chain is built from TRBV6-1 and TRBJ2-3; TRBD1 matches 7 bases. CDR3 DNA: TGTGCCAGCAGAGAGACAGGGACCACAGATACGCAGTATTTT. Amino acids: CASRETGTTDTQYF.